The 7 T cell receptor beta chains in this list originate from one sample, sequenced in a study of T cell clonotyping in hematopoietic cell transplantation. Assay: immunoSEQ multiplex PCR; the TCRdb copy retains only in-frame clones and omits some. The sample has about 45,000 clones, roughly 80% seen once. As for time point: recipient sample about 28 days before transplant, after cytoreduction. The sequences come from peripheral blood mononuclear cells, collected before stem cell transplant. These receptors were taken from a man in his fifties or sixties with myelodysplastic syndrome. Some clones in this sample may be carry-over from other donors' samples.

This rearrangement joins TRBV7-8 to TRBJ1-6; the D gene is possibly TRBD1 (5 bases). Germline V gives CDR1 SGHVS, CDR2 FQNEAQ. The germline V and J ends were trimmed by 1 base and 10 bases, with 17 bases remaining between them. The CDR3 consists of 16 residues. Written as DNA, the CDR3 is TGTGCCAGCAGCTTAGTAACTCTATTCCAGGGATCACCCCTCCACTTT. This sequence encodes CASSLVTLFQGSPLHF.

This clone is labeled medium-sized. The J gene is TRBJ2-3, the V gene TRBV11-2, with 12 bases identical to TRBD1. The CDR3 contains 16 residues. From germline, CDR1 is SGHAT and CDR2 FQNNGV. V shed 5 bases and J 7 bases; nucleotides not matched to a gene: 10. CDR3 sequence reads: CASSTTGQGAGNTQYF. The CDR3 DNA reads TGTGCCAGCAGCACCACGGGACAGGGGGCAGGGAATACGCAGTATTTT.

As for this clone: This CDR3 is also generated by other DNA sequences in the sample. The genes are TRBV27 and TRBJ1-3, with D uncertain. This CDR3 region has 14 residues. Germline CDR1 MNHEY, CDR2 SMNVEV (reference sequence). Trimming removed 2 bases at V and 1 base at J, with 6 bases between. CDR3 DNA: TGTGCCAGCAGTTTAAGAGAATCTGGAAACACCATATATTTT. This translates into CASSLRESGNTIYF.

The V call is TRBV12-5, the J call TRBJ1-5; 8 bases are a match to TRBD1. The junction had 8 bases not matched to a gene; V was cut back by 0 bases and J by 1 base. The V gene's germline CDR1 is LGHNT and CDR2 FRNRAP. This CDR3 region has 18 residues. CDR3 sequence: CASGLVPGQVYSNQPQHF. As DNA, the CDR3 is TGTGCTAGTGGTTTGGTCCCGGGACAGGTTTACAGCAATCAGCCCCAGCATTTT.

The chain links TRBV15 to TRBJ1-2; tentative D call: TRBD1 (6 bases). V lost 2 bases and J 4 bases, leaving 11 bases between the germline ends. This CDR3 spans 14 amino acids. Germline loops: CDR1 LNHNV, CDR2 YYDKDF (reference sequence). DNA for the CDR3: TGTGCCACCAGCAGACAACAGGGTCGCTATGGCTACACCTTC. Its translation is CATSRQQGRYGYTF.

The gene calls are TRBV7-2 and TRBJ2-7; D unclear. Deletions cut 2 bases from V and 2 bases from J, with 7 bases between. This CDR3 is built from 13 residues. Germline CDR1 is SGHTA and CDR2 is FQGNSA. CDR3 coding DNA: TGTGCCAGCAGCTTAAAAGGAACCTACGAGCAGTACTTC. Its translation is CASSLKGTYEQYF.

The chain links TRBV7-2 to TRBJ2-3; the D is unclear. Trimming shortened V by 3 bases and J by 0 bases, and 10 bases separated the two germline ends. Germline V CDR1 and CDR2: SGHTA, FQGNSA. This CDR3 contains 15 residues. The CDR3 bases are TGTGCCAGCAGCTTGGATCATACGAGCACAGATACGCAGTATTTT. Translated: CASSLDHTSTDTQYF.